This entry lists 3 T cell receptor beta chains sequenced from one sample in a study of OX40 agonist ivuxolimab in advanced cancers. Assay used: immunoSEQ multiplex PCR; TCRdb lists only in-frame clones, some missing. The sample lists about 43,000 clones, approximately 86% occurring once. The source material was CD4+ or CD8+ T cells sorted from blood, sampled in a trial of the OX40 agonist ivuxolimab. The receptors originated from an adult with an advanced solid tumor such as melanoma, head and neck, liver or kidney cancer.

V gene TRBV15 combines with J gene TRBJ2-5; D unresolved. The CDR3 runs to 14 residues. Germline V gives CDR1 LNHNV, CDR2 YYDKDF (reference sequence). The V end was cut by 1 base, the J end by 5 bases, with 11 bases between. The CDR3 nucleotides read TGTGCCACCAGCAGAGCTATGGGTTGGGAGACCCAGTACTTC. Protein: CATSRAMGWETQYF. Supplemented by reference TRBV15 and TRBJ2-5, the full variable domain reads DAMVIQNPRYQVTQFGKPVTLSCSQTLNHNVMYWYQQKSSQAPKLLFHYYDKDFNNEADTPDNFQSRRPNTSFCFLDIRSPGLGDTAMYLCATSRAMGWETQYFGPGTRLLVL.

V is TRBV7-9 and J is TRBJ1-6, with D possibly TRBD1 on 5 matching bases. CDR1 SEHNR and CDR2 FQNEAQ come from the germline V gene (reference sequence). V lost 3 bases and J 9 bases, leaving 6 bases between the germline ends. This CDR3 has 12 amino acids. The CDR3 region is CASSLGGSPLHF. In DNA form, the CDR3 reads TGTGCCAGCAGCTTGGGGGGTTCACCCCTCCACTTT.

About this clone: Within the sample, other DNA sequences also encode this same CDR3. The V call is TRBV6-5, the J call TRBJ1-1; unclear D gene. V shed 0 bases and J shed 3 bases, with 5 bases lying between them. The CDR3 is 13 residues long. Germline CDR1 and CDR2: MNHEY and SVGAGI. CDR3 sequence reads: CASSYSKDTEAFF. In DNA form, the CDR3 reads TGTGCCAGCAGTTACTCAAAAGACACTGAAGCTTTCTTT.